This T cell receptor (beta chain) was profiled in a study of control samples from healthy donors and cancer patients. Sequencing used immunoSEQ multiplex PCR; TCRdb keeps in-frame clones, though not all of them. The sample shows tens of thousands of clones, 91% of them seen only once. V lost 5 bases to trimming and J lost 5 bases; unmatched junction nucleotides: 8. Germline V CDR1 and CDR2: SEHNR, FQNEAQ (reference sequence). CDR3 length equals 14 residues. The sequence derives from a young man in good health. Sequenced: blood. The J gene is TRBJ1-1, the V gene TRBV7-9, with 7 bases lining up with TRBD1. In nucleotides, the CDR3 is TGTGCCAGCAGCACTCGACAGGGAACAACTGAAGCTTTCTTT. Its translation is CASSTRQGTTEAFF. The full variable domain, its missing parts supplied by reference TRBV7-9 and TRBJ1-1, is DTGVSQNPRHKITKRGQNVTFRCDPISEHNRLYWYRQTLGQGPEFLTYFQNEAQLEKSRLLSDRFSAERPKGSFSTLEIQRTEQGDSAMYLCASSTRQGTTEAFFGQGTRLTVV.